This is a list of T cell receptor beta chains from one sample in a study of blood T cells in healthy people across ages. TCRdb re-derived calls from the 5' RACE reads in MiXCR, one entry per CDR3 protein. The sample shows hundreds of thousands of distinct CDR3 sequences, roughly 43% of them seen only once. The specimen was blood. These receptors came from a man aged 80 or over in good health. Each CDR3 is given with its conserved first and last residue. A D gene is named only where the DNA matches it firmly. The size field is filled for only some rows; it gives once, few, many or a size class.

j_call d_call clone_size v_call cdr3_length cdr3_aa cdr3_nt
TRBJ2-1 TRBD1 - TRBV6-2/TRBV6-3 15 CASRATGVGYNEQFF TGTGCCAGCAGAGCGACAGGGGTTGGCTACAATGAGCAGTTCTTC
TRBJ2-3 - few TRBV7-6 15 CASSLLGPSTDTQYF TGTGCCAGCAGCCTGTTAGGGCCCAGCACAGATACGCAGTATTTT
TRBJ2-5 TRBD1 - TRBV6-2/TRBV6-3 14 CASSLGQEQETQYF TGTGCCAGCAGCCTCGGACAGGAACAAGAGACCCAGTACTTC
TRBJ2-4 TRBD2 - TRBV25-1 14 CASSGAGGTGEQYF TGTGCCAGCAGTGGAGCGGGAGGTACGGGGGAGCAGTACTTC
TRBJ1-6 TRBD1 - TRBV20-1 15 CSASADRGYNSPLHF TGCAGTGCTAGTGCGGACAGGGGATATAATTCTCCCCTCCACTTT
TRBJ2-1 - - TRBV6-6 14 CASSTPLSGNEQFF TGTGCCAGCAGTACGCCCCTTTCCGGGAATGAGCAGTTCTTC
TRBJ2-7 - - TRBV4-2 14 CASSQRGQAYEQYF TGTGCCAGCAGCCAAAGGGGACAAGCCTACGAGCAGTACTTC
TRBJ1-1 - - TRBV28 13 CAIRKTASPEAFF TGTGCCATACGAAAAACCGCCAGCCCTGAAGCTTTCTTT
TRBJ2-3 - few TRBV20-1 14 CSATDRISTDTQYF TGCAGTGCCACTGACAGGATAAGCACAGATACGCAGTATTTT
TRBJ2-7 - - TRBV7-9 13 CASSVVARNEQYF TGTGCCAGCAGCGTAGTTGCGCGTAATGAGCAGTACTTC
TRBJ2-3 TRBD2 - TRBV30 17 CAWSNPGLVGGRDTQYF TGTGCCTGGAGTAATCCGGGACTAGTGGGAGGGAGGGATACGCAGTATTTT
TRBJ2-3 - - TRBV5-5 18 CASSLVWGEVRATDTQYF TGTGCCAGCAGCTTGGTCTGGGGCGAGGTGAGAGCCACAGATACGCAGTATTTT
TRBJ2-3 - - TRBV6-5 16 CASRPLGAIVTDTQYF TGTGCCAGCCGACCCTTGGGCGCCATTGTAACAGATACGCAGTATTTT
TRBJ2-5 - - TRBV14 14 CASSLGLLGETRYF TGTGCCAGCAGCCTCGGACTCCTCGGGGAGACCCGGTACTTC
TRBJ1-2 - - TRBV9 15 CASSGGRVNFYGYTF TGTGCCAGCAGCGGGGGCAGGGTAAACTTCTATGGCTACACCTTC
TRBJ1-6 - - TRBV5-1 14 CASSLDPNNSPLHF TGCGCCAGCAGCTTGGATCCAAATAATTCACCCCTCCACTTT
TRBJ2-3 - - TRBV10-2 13 CASSETRTDTQYF TGCGCCAGCAGTGAAACTAGGACAGATACGCAGTATTTT
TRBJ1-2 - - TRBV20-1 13 CSLGGGVGNGYTF TGCAGTTTAGGGGGGGGAGTTGGGAATGGCTACACCTTC
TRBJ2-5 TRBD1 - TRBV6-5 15 CASSGDRALQETQYF TGTGCCAGCAGCGGGGACAGGGCCCTACAAGAGACCCAGTACTTC
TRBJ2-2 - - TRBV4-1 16 CASSQGWTTNTGELFF TGCGCCAGCAGCCAAGGGTGGACTACGAACACCGGGGAGCTGTTTTTT
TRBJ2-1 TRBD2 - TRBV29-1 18 CSVTPGLAGGPRGNEQFF TGCAGCGTGACACCGGGACTAGCGGGAGGGCCTAGGGGTAATGAGCAGTTCTTC
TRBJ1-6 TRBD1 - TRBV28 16 CASSLNPGAGGAPLHF TGTGCCAGCAGTTTGAACCCCGGAGCAGGGGGCGCACCCCTCCACTTT
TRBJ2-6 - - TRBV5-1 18 CASSLEIGGVSGANVLTF TGCGCCAGCAGCTTGGAAATAGGCGGGGTATCTGGGGCCAACGTCCTGACTTTC
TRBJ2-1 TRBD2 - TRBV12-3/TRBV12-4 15 CASSLMAGGNNEQFF TGTGCCAGCAGTTTAATGGCGGGGGGTAACAATGAGCAGTTCTTC
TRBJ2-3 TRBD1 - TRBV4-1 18 CASSQDLTGQGLEDTQYF TGCGCCAGCAGCCAAGATCTTACGGGACAGGGACTTGAAGATACGCAGTATTTT
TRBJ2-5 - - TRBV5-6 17 CASSPRGSLPTYDSQYF TGTGCCAGCAGCCCGCGAGGGAGCCTCCCTACCTACGACTCGCAGTACTTC
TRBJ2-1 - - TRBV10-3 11 CAIQSGNEQFF TGTGCCATCCAGAGCGGAAATGAGCAGTTCTTC
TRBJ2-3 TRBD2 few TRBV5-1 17 CASSRRTSGSPTDTQYF TGCGCCAGCAGCCGTAGGACTAGCGGGAGTCCGACAGATACGCAGTATTTT
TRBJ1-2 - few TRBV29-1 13 CSVEITPLAGYTF TGCAGCGTTGAAATTACGCCCTTGGCGGGCTACACCTTC
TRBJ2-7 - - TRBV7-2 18 CASSLAWTGGMNGYEQYF TGTGCCAGCAGCTTAGCCTGGACGGGCGGGATGAACGGTTACGAGCAGTACTTC
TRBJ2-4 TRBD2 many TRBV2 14 CASKRTSGENIQYF TGTGCCAGCAAACGGACTAGCGGGGAAAACATTCAGTACTTC
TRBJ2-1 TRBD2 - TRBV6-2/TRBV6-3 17 CASRPVRTSGSYNEQFF TGTGCCAGCCGACCTGTGAGAACTAGCGGGAGCTACAATGAGCAGTTCTTC
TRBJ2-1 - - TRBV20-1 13 CSASGSSHNEQFF TGCAGTGCTAGCGGGAGTAGCCACAATGAGCAGTTCTTC
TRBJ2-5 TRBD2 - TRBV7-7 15 CASSLTGGPQETQYF TGTGCTAGCAGCCTCACGGGGGGACCACAAGAGACCCAGTACTTC
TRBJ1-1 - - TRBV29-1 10 CSVLHTEAFF TGCAGCGTGCTTCACACTGAAGCTTTCTTT
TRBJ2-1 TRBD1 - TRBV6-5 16 CASSYVGTGGNNEQFF TGTGCCAGCAGTTACGTGGGGACAGGGGGTAATAATGAGCAGTTCTTC
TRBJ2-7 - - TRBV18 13 CASSPRREDEQYF TGTGCCAGCTCACCACGCAGGGAGGACGAGCAGTACTTC
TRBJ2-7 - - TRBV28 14 CASRKPRGRYEQYF TGTGCCAGTAGGAAACCCCGGGGCCGCTACGAGCAGTACTTC
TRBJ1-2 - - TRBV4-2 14 CASSQGADNYGYTF TGTGCCAGCAGCCAAGGGGCAGACAACTATGGCTACACCTTC
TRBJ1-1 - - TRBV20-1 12 CSASPRNTEAFF TGCAGTGCTAGTCCCAGGAACACTGAAGCTTTCTTT